Shown below are 8 T cell receptor beta chains from a single sample sequenced in a study of T cells after yellow fever vaccination (dated by TCRdb to about 2019). The library was obtained by 5' RACE. TCRdb names Illumina HiSeq 2500 as the instrument used. TCRdb redid the processing of the public reads, applying fastp at Q25 and MiXCR, and retained in-frame beta chains. CDR3 protein duplicates are merged, each entry listing the most common genes and DNA. The sample profile shows about 220,000 distinct CDR3 sequences; more than 6.5% of them were found once. Approximately 1% of the sample rests with the top ten. The treatment or condition label on this specimen signifies: live attenuated yellow fever vaccine strain. Sequencing used CD4+ T cells sorted from PBMCs, obtained on the day of the yellow fever booster vaccination. The receptors here all came from a man aged 25-45 years who received the YFV17D yellow fever vaccine.

This clonotype was counted a few times. V is TRBV6-5 and J is TRBJ2-5; 8 bases are shared with TRBD2. Germline CDR1 and CDR2: MNHEY and SVGAGI. This CDR3 has 18 residues. V gave up 2 bases and J gave up 0 bases; unmatched junction bases: 11. The CDR3 sequence: CASSYPDRVAGHQETQYF. The CDR3 coding sequence is TGTGCCAGCAGTTACCCAGACCGGGTAGCGGGACACCAAGAGACCCAGTACTTC.

The chain carries TRBV9 and TRBJ2-3; D remains ambiguous. The CDR3 contains 12 residues. Germline lookup yields CDR1 SGDLS and CDR2 YYNGEE. V gave up 4 bases and J gave up 3 bases, with 6 bases separating them. CDR3 sequence: CASSSWTDTQYF. The DNA of the CDR3 is TGTGCCAGCAGCTCCTGGACAGATACGCAGTATTTT.

J is TRBJ1-5 and V is TRBV2, with D unresolved. The length of the CDR3 is 13 residues. Germline CDR1 reads SNHLY; CDR2 reads FYNNEI. Trimming pared 6 bases from V and 5 bases from J, leaving 11 bases between. This CDR3 reads CASSQMGDQPQHF. CDR3 bases: TGTGCCAGCAGCCAAATGGGAGATCAGCCCCAGCATTTT.

The chain joins TRBV20-1 to TRBJ1-3, with 7 bases lining up with TRBD1. CDR1 and CDR2 (germline): DFQATT, SNEGSKA (reference sequence). V lost 4 bases and J lost 1; bases outside the gene matches: 10. CDR3 length: 16 amino acids. CDR3 residues: CSAIGQAARSGNTIYF. The CDR3 DNA reads as TGCAGTGCTATCGGACAGGCGGCGAGGTCTGGAAACACCATATATTTT.

Notes on this clonotype: A much bigger clone sits one base away, suggesting this may be a read error. The rearrangement links TRBV5-1 to TRBJ2-1; D is perhaps TRBD1 or TRBD2 (5 bases each). The CDR3 is 13 amino acids. V was shortened by 2 bases and J by 10 bases, with 13 bases between the two germline ends. Per the germline V gene, CDR1 is SGHRS and CDR2 is YFSETQ. For the CDR3, the DNA is TGCGCCAGCAGCTTCGAGGGACGGTGGGAGCAGTTCTTC. Its protein is CASSFEGRWEQFF.

The sample holds a few counts of this clonotype. CDR3: CASSDPGQGNTGELFF. DNA of the CDR3: TGTGCCAGCAGTGACCCGGGACAAGGGAACACCGGGGAGCTGTTTTTT. The V and J genes are TRBV28 and TRBJ2-2; TRBD1 might be the D (6 bases). Trimming removed 5 bases at V and 1 base at J, with 14 bases between. The CDR3 extends over 16 amino acids. Germline V lookup: CDR1 MDHEN, CDR2 SYDVKM.

This clonotype was detected only a few times. The J gene is TRBJ2-5, the V gene TRBV9; TRBD2 matches 13 bases. With 3 bases clipped from V and 3 bases from J, the junction kept 2 bases outside the gene matches. Germline V CDR1 and CDR2: SGDLS, YYNGEE. The CDR3 covers 15 residues. This CDR3 is CASSATSGREETQYF. CDR3 DNA: TGTGCCAGCAGCGCTACTAGCGGGAGGGAAGAGACCCAGTACTTC. Full variable domain (outside the CDR3, taken from reference TRBV9 and TRBJ2-5): DSGVTQTPKHLITATGQRVTLRCSPRSGDLSVYWYQQSLDQGLQFLIQYYNGEERAKGNILERFSAQQFPDLHSELNLSSLELGDSALYFCASSATSGREETQYFGPGTRLLVL.

This chain links TRBV6-5 with TRBJ1-4; 8 nucleotides align to TRBD1. This CDR3 comprises 12 residues. Germline CDR1 and CDR2: MNHEY and SVGAGI. With 7 bases clipped from V and 7 bases from J, the junction kept 2 bases outside the gene matches. The CDR3 here is CASKGQAEKLFF. The CDR3, as DNA: TGTGCCAGCAAGGGACAGGCTGAAAAACTGTTTTTT.